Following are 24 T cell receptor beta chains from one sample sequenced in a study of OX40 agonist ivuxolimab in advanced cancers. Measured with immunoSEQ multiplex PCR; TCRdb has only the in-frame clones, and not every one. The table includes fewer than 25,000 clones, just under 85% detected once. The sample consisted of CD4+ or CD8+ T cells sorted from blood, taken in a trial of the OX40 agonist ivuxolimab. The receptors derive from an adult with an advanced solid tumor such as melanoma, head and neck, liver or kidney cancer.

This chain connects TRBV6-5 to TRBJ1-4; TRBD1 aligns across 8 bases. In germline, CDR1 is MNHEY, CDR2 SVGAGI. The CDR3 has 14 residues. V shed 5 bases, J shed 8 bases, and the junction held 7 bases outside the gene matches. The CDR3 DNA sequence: TGTGCCAGCAGTCTCCAGGGGGCAGAGGAAAAACTGTTTTTT. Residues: CASSLQGAEEKLFF.

In nucleotides, the CDR3 is TGTGCCAGCAGCTTCTGGGAGAACACCGGGGAGCTGTTTTTT. It is translated as CASSFWENTGELFF. The chain carries TRBV7-8 and TRBJ2-2, with D uncertain. The CDR3 length is 14 residues. Trimming took 3 bases from V and 1 from J, leaving 6 bases between them. Per germline, CDR1 SGHVS and CDR2 FQNEAQ.

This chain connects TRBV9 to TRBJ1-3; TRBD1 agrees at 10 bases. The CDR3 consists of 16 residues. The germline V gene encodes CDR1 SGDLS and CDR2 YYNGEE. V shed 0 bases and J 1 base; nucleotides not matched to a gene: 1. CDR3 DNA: TGTGCCAGCAGCGTAGGACAGGGGGCTTCTGGAAACACCATATATTTT. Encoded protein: CASSVGQGASGNTIYF.

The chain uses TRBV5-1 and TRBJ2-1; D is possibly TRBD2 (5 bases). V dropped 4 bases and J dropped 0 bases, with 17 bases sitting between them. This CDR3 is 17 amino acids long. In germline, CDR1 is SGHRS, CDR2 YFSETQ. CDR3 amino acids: CASSLGSGRASYNEQFF. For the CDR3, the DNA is TGCGCCAGCAGCCTGGGGTCGGGAAGGGCCTCCTACAATGAGCAGTTCTTC.

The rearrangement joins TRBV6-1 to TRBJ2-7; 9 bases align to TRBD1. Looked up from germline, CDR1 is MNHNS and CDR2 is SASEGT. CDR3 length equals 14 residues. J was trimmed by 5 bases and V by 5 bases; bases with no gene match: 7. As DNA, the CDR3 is TGTGCCAGCAGTAAGATACAGGGGGCGGACGAGCAGTACTTC. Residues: CASSKIQGADEQYF.

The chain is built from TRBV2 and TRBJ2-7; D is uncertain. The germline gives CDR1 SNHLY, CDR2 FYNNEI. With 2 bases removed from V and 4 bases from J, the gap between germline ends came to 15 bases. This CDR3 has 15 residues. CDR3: CASSEMTDFPYEQYF. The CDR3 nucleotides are TGTGCCAGCAGTGAAATGACCGACTTCCCGTACGAGCAGTACTTC.

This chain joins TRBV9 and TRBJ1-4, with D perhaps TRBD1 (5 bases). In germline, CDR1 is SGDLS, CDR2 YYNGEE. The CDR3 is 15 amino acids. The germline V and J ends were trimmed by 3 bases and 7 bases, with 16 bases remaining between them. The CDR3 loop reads CASSEGAGGGEKLFF. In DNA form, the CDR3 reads TGTGCCAGCAGCGAAGGGGCGGGAGGAGGTGAAAAACTGTTTTTT.

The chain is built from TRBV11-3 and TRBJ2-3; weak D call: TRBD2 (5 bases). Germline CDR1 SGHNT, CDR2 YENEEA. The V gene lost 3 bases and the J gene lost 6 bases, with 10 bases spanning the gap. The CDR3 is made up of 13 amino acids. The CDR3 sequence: CASSFPGSDTQYF. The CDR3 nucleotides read TGTGCCAGCAGCTTTCCGGGGTCGGATACGCAGTATTTT.

CDR3 DNA sequence: TGTGCCAGCAGCTTATCCGTCAACGACCTGAAACTCCTGTACAATGAGCAGTTCTTC. Translating it yields CASSLSVNDLKLLYNEQFF. The V call is TRBV7-8, the J call TRBJ2-1; no definite D call. CDR1 and CDR2 from the germline V gene are SGHVS and FQNEAQ. Trimming took 2 bases from V and 4 from J, leaving 24 bases between them. The CDR3 runs to 19 residues.

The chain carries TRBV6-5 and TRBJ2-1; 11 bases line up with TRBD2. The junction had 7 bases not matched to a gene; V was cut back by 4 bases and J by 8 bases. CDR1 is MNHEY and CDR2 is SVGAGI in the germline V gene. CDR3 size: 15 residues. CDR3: CASSSTSGSGDEQFF. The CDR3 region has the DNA TGTGCCAGCAGTTCAACTAGCGGGAGTGGTGATGAGCAGTTCTTC.

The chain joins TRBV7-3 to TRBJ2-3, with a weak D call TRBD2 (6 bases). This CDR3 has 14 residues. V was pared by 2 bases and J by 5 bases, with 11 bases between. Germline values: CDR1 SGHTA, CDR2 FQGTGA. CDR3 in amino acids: CASSLGGVIDTQYF. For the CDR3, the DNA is TGTGCCAGCAGCTTAGGCGGGGTGATAGATACGCAGTATTTT.

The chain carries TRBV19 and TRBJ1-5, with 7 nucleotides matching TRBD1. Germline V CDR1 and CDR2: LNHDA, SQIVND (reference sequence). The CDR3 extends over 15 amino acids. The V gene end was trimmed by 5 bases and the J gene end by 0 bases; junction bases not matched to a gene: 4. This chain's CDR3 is CASSRDSYSNQPQHF. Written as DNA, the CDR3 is TGTGCCAGTAGTCGGGACAGCTATAGCAATCAGCCCCAGCATTTT.

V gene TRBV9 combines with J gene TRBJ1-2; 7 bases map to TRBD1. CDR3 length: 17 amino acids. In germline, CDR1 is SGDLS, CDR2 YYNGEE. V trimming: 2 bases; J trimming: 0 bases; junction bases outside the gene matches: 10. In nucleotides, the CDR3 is TGTGCCAGCAGCGTCGGGCTTGGACAGGAAACTAACTATGGCTACACCTTC. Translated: CASSVGLGQETNYGYTF.

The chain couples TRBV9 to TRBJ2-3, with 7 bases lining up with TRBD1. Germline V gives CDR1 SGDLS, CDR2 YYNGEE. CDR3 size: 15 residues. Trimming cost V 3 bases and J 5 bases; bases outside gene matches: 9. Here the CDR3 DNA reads TGTGCCAGCAGCGCTGAGGGACAGTCGGGAGATACGCAGTATTTT. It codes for CASSAEGQSGDTQYF. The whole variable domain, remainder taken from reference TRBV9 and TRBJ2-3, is DSGVTQTPKHLITATGQRVTLRCSPRSGDLSVYWYQQSLDQGLQFLIQYYNGEERAKGNILERFSAQQFPDLHSELNLSSLELGDSALYFCASSAEGQSGDTQYFGPGTRLTVL.

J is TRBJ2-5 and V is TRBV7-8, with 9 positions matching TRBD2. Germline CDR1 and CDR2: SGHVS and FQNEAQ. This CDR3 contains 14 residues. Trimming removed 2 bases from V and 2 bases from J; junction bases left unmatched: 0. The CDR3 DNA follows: TGTGCCAGCAGCTTACTAGCGGGACAAGAGACCCAGTACTTC. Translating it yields CASSLLAGQETQYF.

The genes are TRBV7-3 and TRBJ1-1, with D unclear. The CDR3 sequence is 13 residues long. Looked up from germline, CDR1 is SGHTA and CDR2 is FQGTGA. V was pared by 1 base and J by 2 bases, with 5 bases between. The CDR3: CASSLMANTEAFF. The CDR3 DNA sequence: TGTGCCAGCAGCTTAATGGCCAACACTGAAGCTTTCTTT.

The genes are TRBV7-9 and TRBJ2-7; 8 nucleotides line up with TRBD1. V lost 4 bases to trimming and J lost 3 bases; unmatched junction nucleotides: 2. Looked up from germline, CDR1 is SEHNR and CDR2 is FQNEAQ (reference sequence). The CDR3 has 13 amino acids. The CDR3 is CASSWGQDYEQYF. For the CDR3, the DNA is TGTGCCAGCAGCTGGGGACAGGACTACGAGCAGTACTTC.

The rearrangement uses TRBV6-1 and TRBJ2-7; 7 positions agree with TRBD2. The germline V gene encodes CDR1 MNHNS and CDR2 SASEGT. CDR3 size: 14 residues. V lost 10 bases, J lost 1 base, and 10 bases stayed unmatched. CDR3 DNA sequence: TGTGCCATCCAGTGGGAGGGGATGTCCTACGAGCAGTACTTC. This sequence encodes CAIQWEGMSYEQYF.

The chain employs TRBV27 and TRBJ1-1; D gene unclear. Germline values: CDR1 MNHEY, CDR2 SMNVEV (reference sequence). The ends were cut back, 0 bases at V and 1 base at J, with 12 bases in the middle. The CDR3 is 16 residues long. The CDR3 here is CASSLSRVRPNTEAFF. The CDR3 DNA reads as TGTGCCAGCAGTTTATCGCGAGTACGGCCGAACACTGAAGCTTTCTTT.

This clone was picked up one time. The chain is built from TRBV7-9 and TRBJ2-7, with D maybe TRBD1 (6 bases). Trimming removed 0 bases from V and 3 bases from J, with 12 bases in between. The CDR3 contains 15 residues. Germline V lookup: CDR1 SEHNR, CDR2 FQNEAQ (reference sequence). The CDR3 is CASSLAQGTYYEQYF. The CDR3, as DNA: TGTGCCAGCAGCTTAGCGCAGGGGACATACTACGAGCAGTACTTC.

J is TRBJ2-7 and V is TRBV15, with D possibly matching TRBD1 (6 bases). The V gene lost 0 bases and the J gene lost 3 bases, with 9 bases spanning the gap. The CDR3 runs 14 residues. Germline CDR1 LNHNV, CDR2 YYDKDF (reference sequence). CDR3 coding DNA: TGTGCCACCAGCAGAGAGGAACAGGGCTACGAGCAGTACTTC. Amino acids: CATSREEQGYEQYF.

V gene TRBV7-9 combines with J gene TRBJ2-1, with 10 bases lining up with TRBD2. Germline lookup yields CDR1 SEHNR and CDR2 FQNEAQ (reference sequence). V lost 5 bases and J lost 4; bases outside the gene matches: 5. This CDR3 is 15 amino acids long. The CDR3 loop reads CASSPSGGVYNEQFF. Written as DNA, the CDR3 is TGTGCCAGCAGCCCCAGCGGGGGGGTATACAATGAGCAGTTCTTC.

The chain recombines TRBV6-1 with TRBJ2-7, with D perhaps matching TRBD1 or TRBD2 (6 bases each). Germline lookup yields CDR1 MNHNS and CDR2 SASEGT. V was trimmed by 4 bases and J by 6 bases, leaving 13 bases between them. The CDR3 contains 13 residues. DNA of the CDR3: TGTGCCAGCAGTGGCGGGACATTAATCGAGCAGTACTTC. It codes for CASSGGTLIEQYF.

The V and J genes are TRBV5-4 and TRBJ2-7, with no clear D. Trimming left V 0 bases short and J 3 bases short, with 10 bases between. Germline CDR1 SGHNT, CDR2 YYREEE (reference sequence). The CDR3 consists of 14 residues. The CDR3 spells CASSLGRGGYEQYF. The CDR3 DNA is TGTGCCAGCAGCTTGGGTCGTGGTGGCTACGAGCAGTACTTC.